Shown below are 30 T cell receptor beta chains from a single sample sequenced in a study of monozygotic twins with inflammatory bowel disease. TCRdb reprocessed the 5' RACE reads, with one entry per CDR3 protein and no DNA. The table lists 150,000 to 200,000 distinct CDR3 sequences. Sequenced input: blood. The receptor source for this set is a human donor with ulcerative colitis or Crohn's disease, or a healthy co-twin of an affected twin (not recorded which).

The rearrangement uses TRBV5-1 and TRBJ2-1; TCRdb's D call, TRBD2, is unchecked because there is no DNA. CDR3 length: 16 amino acids. Germline loops: CDR1 SGHRS, CDR2 YFSETQ. CDR3: CASSLEIMRGGLEQFF.

The chain has TRBV10-3 and TRBJ1-1; TCRdb names TRBD1, which stays unverified in the absence of DNA. Per the germline V gene, CDR1 is ENHRY and CDR2 is SYGVKD. The CDR3 runs 16 residues. The CDR3 spells CAISESSTLQGTEAFF.

The chain has TRBV14 and TRBJ2-1. The CDR3 is 13 residues long. Germline V lookup: CDR1 SGHDN, CDR2 FVKESK. The CDR3 reads CASSQARLGEQFF.

The chain carries TRBV5-4 and TRBJ1-6; without DNA, the TCRdb call of TRBD1 cannot be checked. There are 15 residues in the CDR3. From germline, CDR1 is SGHNT and CDR2 YYREEE (reference sequence). The CDR3: CASSGGAGLNSPLHF.

The rearrangement joins TRBV29-1 to TRBJ2-7; without DNA, the TCRdb call of TRBD2 cannot be checked. The CDR3 has 15 amino acids. Germline lookup yields CDR1 SQVTM and CDR2 ANQGSEA. The CDR3 sequence: CSVLRTSGNSYEQYF.

The chain combines TRBV7-2 with TRBJ2-5; checking the TCRdb D call of TRBD2 is not possible without DNA. Germline-derived CDR1 and CDR2 are SGHTA and FQGNSA. CDR3 size: 14 residues. The CDR3 loop is CASSPLAGSETQYF.

The chain employs TRBV5-6 and TRBJ2-7; TCRdb reports TRBD1, a call that lacks DNA to check it against. The germline V gene has CDR1 SGHDT and CDR2 YYEEEE. The CDR3 is made up of 15 amino acids. The CDR3 loop is CASSSWGGQAYEQYF.

The V and J genes are TRBV5-1 and TRBJ2-1; without DNA, the TCRdb call of TRBD2 cannot be checked. Looked up from germline, CDR1 is SGHRS and CDR2 is YFSETQ. This CDR3 region has 16 residues. CDR3 loop: CASSPSGLAPYNEQFF.

V is TRBV5-1 and J is TRBJ2-6; with no DNA, the TCRdb D assignment of TRBD2 cannot be verified. The CDR3 covers 18 residues. Germline V gene lookup returns CDR1 SGHRS and CDR2 YFSETQ. CDR3 in amino acids: CASSLEVRQGSGANVLTF.

The chain couples TRBV28 to TRBJ2-7; TCRdb gives TRBD2 as the D gene, but with no DNA this cannot be confirmed. The CDR3 has 15 amino acids. The germline V gene encodes CDR1 MDHEN and CDR2 SYDVKM. The CDR3 sequence is CASSSQTSGTYEQYF.

The gene calls are TRBV6-1 and TRBJ1-2; TCRdb's D gene call, TRBD1, goes unchecked for lack of DNA. Germline V CDR1 and CDR2: MNHNS, SASEGT. The CDR3 extends over 14 amino acids. CDR3 sequence: CASSGTPTPAGYTF.

CDR3: CASRGQPYNVLTF. The V call is TRBV5-1, the J call TRBJ2-6; TCRdb names TRBD1, which stays unverified in the absence of DNA. The CDR3 has 13 residues. CDR1 SGHRS and CDR2 YFSETQ come from the germline V gene.

This rearrangement joins TRBV19 to TRBJ2-3; with no DNA, the TCRdb D assignment of TRBD2 cannot be verified. Germline loops: CDR1 LNHDA, CDR2 SQIVND (reference sequence). The CDR3 length is 15 residues. This CDR3 reads CASSISGGTADTQYF.

The chain uses TRBV20-1 and TRBJ2-2; the D call of TRBD2 rests on TCRdb alone, since no DNA is present to check it. This CDR3 has 15 amino acids. CDR1 and CDR2 (germline): DFQATT, SNEGSKA (reference sequence). The CDR3 is CSAGPSGRWAGELFF.

The chain links TRBV11-1 to TRBJ1-2; with no DNA, the TCRdb D assignment of TRBD1 cannot be verified. The CDR3 runs to 14 residues. The germline gives CDR1 SGHAT, CDR2 FQDESV (reference sequence). Here the CDR3 reads CASSPDRANYGYTF.

This chain links TRBV12-3 or TRBV12-4 with TRBJ2-5; TCRdb picks TRBD2, but there is no DNA to check that call. The length of the CDR3 is 18 residues. The CDR3 loop reads CASSFQLAGGQTQETQYF.

The V gene is TRBV4-1, the J gene TRBJ2-3; as DNA is missing, the TRBD1 call by TCRdb cannot be tested. Germline loops: CDR1 MGHRA, CDR2 YSYEKL. The CDR3 sequence is 15 residues long. This chain's CDR3 is CASSPRDKSTDTQYF.

The gene calls are TRBV4-1 and TRBJ1-3. The CDR3 covers 15 residues. CDR1 and CDR2 from the germline V gene are MGHRA and YSYEKL. CDR3: CASSQDGTSGNTIYF.

This chain uses TRBV7-6 with TRBJ1-3; TCRdb outputs TRBD1, but without DNA this stays unchecked. Germline V gene lookup returns CDR1 SGHVS and CDR2 FNYEAQ. There are 16 residues in the CDR3. The CDR3 protein is CASSLEPARDGNTIYF.

The chain recombines TRBV27 with TRBJ2-3. Germline V gene lookup returns CDR1 MNHEY and CDR2 SMNVEV (reference sequence). This CDR3 is 15 amino acids long. The CDR3 spells CASSLYSTITDTQYF.

The rearrangement links TRBV29-1 to TRBJ2-4; the D gene TCRdb calls, TRBD1, cannot be checked with no DNA. The CDR3 covers 19 residues. The germline V gene encodes CDR1 SQVTM and CDR2 ANQGSEA. This CDR3 is CSVEDRVRVNEKTKNIQYF.

The chain joins TRBV7-2 to TRBJ2-5; TCRdb selects TRBD2, and the lack of DNA leaves this call unchecked. The CDR3 is 14 residues long. Germline V gives CDR1 SGHTA, CDR2 FQGNSA. The CDR3 is CASSFQRGQETQYF. Looking up the rest from reference TRBV7-2 and TRBJ2-5 gives the full variable domain: GAGVSQSPSNKVTEKGKDVELRCDPISGHTALYWYRQSLGQGLEFLIYFQGNSAPDKSGLPSDRFSAERTGGSVSTLTIQRTQQEDSAVYLCASSFQRGQETQYFGPGTRLLVL.

This chain uses TRBV20-1 with TRBJ2-5; TCRdb gives TRBD1 as the D gene, but with no DNA this cannot be confirmed. Germline V gives CDR1 DFQATT, CDR2 SNEGSKA (reference sequence). The CDR3 has 15 residues. The CDR3 is CSARDHRGPAETQYF.

The chain employs TRBV5-1 and TRBJ1-1; TCRdb's D gene call, TRBD1, goes unchecked for lack of DNA. Germline V gene data show CDR1 as SGHRS and CDR2 as YFSETQ. The CDR3 totals 15 residues. The CDR3 loop reads CASSLWGGAHTEAFF. Drawing the rest from reference TRBV5-1 and TRBJ1-1, the complete variable domain is KAGVTQTPRYLIKTRGQQVTLSCSPISGHRSVSWYQQTPGQGLQFLFEYFSETQRNKGNFPGRFSGRQFSNSRSEMNVSTLELGDSALYLCASSLWGGAHTEAFFGQGTRLTVV.

The chain joins TRBV29-1 to TRBJ2-7. Germline assignment: CDR1 SQVTM and CDR2 ANQGSEA. The CDR3 has 13 residues. The CDR3 spells CSVTTVSSYEQYF.

The chain joins TRBV7-2 to TRBJ2-2. CDR1 is SGHTA, CDR2 FQGNSA, per germline. CDR3 length: 13 residues. The CDR3 sequence is CASSLENIGELFF.

J is TRBJ2-1 and V is TRBV10-2; the TCRdb call, TRBD2, lacks DNA for checking. Germline-derived CDR1 and CDR2 are WSHSY and SAAADI. This CDR3 spans 14 amino acids. The CDR3 sequence is CASSEVREDNEQFF.

The chain's CDR3 is CASSQTWRYETQYF. This sequence joins TRBV3-1 and TRBJ2-5; without DNA, the TCRdb call of TRBD2 cannot be checked. Germline assignment: CDR1 LGHDT and CDR2 YNNKEL (reference sequence). The CDR3 consists of 14 residues.

V is TRBV4-3 and J is TRBJ2-6. Looked up from germline, CDR1 is LGHNA and CDR2 is YSLEER. The CDR3 runs to 16 residues. This CDR3 reads CASSQESVTGANVLTF.

CDR3 region: CASSIRRENTEAFF. The chain links TRBV19 to TRBJ1-1. Germline V CDR1 and CDR2: LNHDA, SQIVND (reference sequence). The CDR3 covers 14 residues.